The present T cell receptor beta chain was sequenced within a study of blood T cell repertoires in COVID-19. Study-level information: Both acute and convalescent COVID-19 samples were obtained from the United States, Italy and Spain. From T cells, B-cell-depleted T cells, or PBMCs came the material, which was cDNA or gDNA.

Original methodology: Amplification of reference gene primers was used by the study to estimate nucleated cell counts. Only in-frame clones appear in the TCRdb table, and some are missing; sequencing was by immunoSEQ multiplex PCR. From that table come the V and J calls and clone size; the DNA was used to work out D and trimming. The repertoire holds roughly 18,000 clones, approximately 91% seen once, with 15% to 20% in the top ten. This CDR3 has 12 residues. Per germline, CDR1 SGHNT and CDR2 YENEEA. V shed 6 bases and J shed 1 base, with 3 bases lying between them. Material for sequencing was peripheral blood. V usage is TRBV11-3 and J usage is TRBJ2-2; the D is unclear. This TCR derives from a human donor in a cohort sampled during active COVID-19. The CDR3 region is CASSLNTGELFF. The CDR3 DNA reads TGTGCCAGCAGTCTGAACACCGGGGAGCTGTTTTTT.